What follows is one T cell receptor beta chain and its context. Authors' processing steps: Nucleated cell counts were estimated from reference gene primer amplification. Assay: immunoSEQ multiplex PCR; the TCRdb copy retains only in-frame clones and omits some. That table supplies the V and J calls and clone size; D and trimming were determined from the DNA. The sample has tens of thousands of clones, 83% seen once; the top ten hold over 4.5%. This sample was included in a study of blood T cell repertoires in COVID-19. Source material: peripheral blood. The source is a man in his forties or fifties with active COVID-19.

CDR3 region: CASSRSSGKETQYF. CDR3 nucleotides: TGTGCCAGCAGCCGCTCTAGCGGGAAGGAGACCCAGTACTTC. The rearrangement joins TRBV3-1 (or the pseudogene TRBV3-2) to TRBJ2-5; 9 bases are a match to TRBD2. The trim removed 4 bases at V and 5 bases at J, leaving 5 bases unmatched. The CDR3 is made up of 14 amino acids. Germline lookup yields CDR1 LGHDT and CDR2 YNNKEL (reference sequence).